Listed here are 26 T cell receptor beta chains from one sample, sequenced in a study of T cells in Graves' hyperthyroidism and ophthalmopathy. Regions amplified from RNA transcripts were the TCR beta CDR3 regions. Using the HTBI primer set, a first-round RT-PCR was run on the TCR CDR3. TCRdb redid the calling of the multiplex PCR reads with MiXCR, one entry per CDR3 protein. The table records about 620,000 distinct CDR3 sequences, around 16% of them present only once. Material for sequencing was blood. The source is a woman aged 25 to 39 with Graves' hyperthyroidism.

This chain connects TRBV27 to TRBJ1-5; the D gene is possibly TRBD1 (5 bases). Trimming stripped 5 bases from V and 1 base from J, with 9 bases between. Per the germline V gene, CDR1 is MNHEY and CDR2 is SMNVEV (reference sequence). There are 14 residues in the CDR3. DNA for the CDR3: TGTGCCAGCAGTGCCCGACAGAGCAATCAGCCCCAGCATTTT. This gives the protein CASSARQSNQPQHF.

This clonotype was detected ten times or more. Here the CDR3 reads CASSNPGGTGELFF. The CDR3 nucleotides are TGTGCCAGTAGTAATCCAGGGGGCACCGGGGAGCTGTTTTTT. The chain is built from TRBV19 and TRBJ2-2; 7 positions match TRBD1. V dropped 4 bases and J dropped 4; count of bases not matched to a gene: 3. The CDR3 has 14 residues. Looked up from germline, CDR1 is LNHDA and CDR2 is SQIVND (reference sequence).

This clonotype was found many times. This CDR3 is CASSFGVGEQYF. In nucleotides, the CDR3 is TGTGCCAGCAGTTTCGGGGTGGGCGAGCAGTACTTC. The chain couples TRBV28 to TRBJ2-7; tentative D call: TRBD2 (5 bases). Deletions cut 3 bases from V and 6 bases from J, with 9 bases between. CDR3 length equals 12 residues. Germline CDR1 is MDHEN and CDR2 is SYDVKM.

This clonotype came up many times. This chain links TRBV7-2 with TRBJ1-5; D may be TRBD1 (6 bases). CDR1 and CDR2 (germline): SGHTA, FQGNSA. This CDR3 is 14 amino acids long. Trimming stripped 1 base from V and 3 bases from J, with 7 bases between. The CDR3 spells CASSLGGANQPQHF. DNA of the CDR3: TGTGCCAGCAGCTTAGGGGGGGCCAATCAGCCCCAGCATTTT.

In the case of this clonotype: The germline gene is not matched at one end of the junction; a read error may be the cause. The genes are TRBV3-1 and TRBJ2-1; maybe TRBD2 (5 bases). Germline V CDR1 and CDR2: LGHDT, YNNKEL (reference sequence). The CDR3 spans 15 residues. This CDR3 reads CASRQGISEYNEQFF. CDR3 sequence (DNA): TGTGCCAGCAGACAAGGCATTAGCGAGTACAATGAGCAGTTCTTC.

Notes on this clonotype: A much more abundant neighbour one base away suggests this may be a read error. This sequence joins TRBV30 and TRBJ1-1; a possible D gene is TRBD1 (5 bases). The V end lost 3 bases, the J end lost 1 base, and 12 bases lay between the germline ends. CDR1 is GTSNPN and CDR2 is SVGIG in the germline V gene (reference sequence). The CDR3 is 14 amino acids. The CDR3 region has the DNA TGTGCCTGGAGCCCGGGACGACCGAACACTGAAGCTTTCTTT. Protein sequence: CAWSPGRPNTEAFF.

The chain combines TRBV20-1 with TRBJ2-3; 9 bases are shared with TRBD2. The CDR3 is 15 residues long. The V gene's germline CDR1 is DFQATT and CDR2 SNEGSKA (reference sequence). The J segment lost 6 bases and the V segment lost 5 bases, leaving 12 bases of the junction unmatched. In nucleotides, the CDR3 is TGCAGTGCTCCGTCCCAGCGGACTAGCGCGGATACGCAGTATTTT. It is translated as CSAPSQRTSADTQYF.

This clonotype was recorded at least ten times. The chain carries TRBV7-2 and TRBJ2-4; maybe TRBD2 (5 bases). Germline assignment: CDR1 SGHTA and CDR2 FQGNSA. V was cut by 5 bases and J by 0 bases, with 14 bases left in between. This CDR3 has 16 amino acids. The chain's CDR3 is CASSTQNRGAKNIQYF. The CDR3 region has the DNA TGTGCCAGCAGCACTCAAAACCGGGGAGCCAAAAACATTCAGTACTTC.

The V gene is TRBV29-1, the J gene TRBJ2-1, with 8 positions matching TRBD1. V was clipped by 4 bases and J by 7 bases; unmatched bases: 3. The CDR3 spans 12 residues. CDR1 and CDR2 (germline): SQVTM, ANQGSEA. The CDR3 region has the DNA TGCAGCGTTGCGGGACAGGCGAATGAGCAGTTCTTC. Translating it yields CSVAGQANEQFF.

With regard to this clonotype: With a much larger clone just one base away, this may be a read error. CDR3 nucleotides: TGTGCCAGCAGCTTACCTCCCGGGCGGGACAATGAGCAGTACTTC. Its translation is CASSLPPGRDNEQYF. This chain links TRBV13 with TRBJ2-7, with D possibly called TRBD1 or TRBD2 (6 bases each). Trimming took off 2 bases at V and 7 bases at J, with 18 bases between the two ends. Germline CDR1 PRHDT, CDR2 FYEKMQ (reference sequence). CDR3 length: 15 amino acids.

J is TRBJ2-1 and V is TRBV28; TRBD2 matches at 7 bases. Losses at the gene ends were 4 bases for V and 5 bases for J; bases not matched to a gene: 14. The CDR3 has 17 amino acids. Germline V lookup: CDR1 MDHEN, CDR2 SYDVKM. The chain's CDR3 is CASSSIHSSGPHNEQFF. CDR3 bases: TGTGCCAGCAGTTCCATCCATTCTAGCGGCCCCCACAATGAGCAGTTCTTC.

Of note for this clonotype: A much more abundant neighbour one base away suggests this may be a read error. The V call is TRBV7-8, the J call TRBJ2-7; no reliable D call. This CDR3 has 12 residues. V dropped 9 bases and J dropped 7 bases, with 16 bases sitting between them. Per the germline V gene, CDR1 is SGHVS and CDR2 is FQNEAQ. CDR3 loop: CASSSSPREQYF. For the CDR3, the DNA is TGTGCCAGTAGCAGTAGCCCTAGGGAGCAGTACTTC.

This clonotype was picked up a small number of times. The chain joins TRBV29-1 to TRBJ2-5; TRBD1 might be the D (6 bases). Germline V gene sequence: CDR1 SQVTM, CDR2 ANQGSEA. V gave up 3 bases and J gave up 5 bases, with 25 bases separating them. The CDR3 sequence is 17 residues long. The DNA for the CDR3 is TGCAGCGTTGACCAATTTACCGGGACAATCTATGGGGAGACCCAGTACTTC. It translates to CSVDQFTGTIYGETQYF. Full variable domain (missing parts from reference TRBV29-1 and TRBJ2-5): SAVISQKPSRDICQRGTSLTIQCQVDSQVTMMFWYRQQPGQSLTLIATANQGSEATYESGFVIDKFPISRPNLTFSTLTVSNMSPEDSSIYLCSVDQFTGTIYGETQYFGPGTRLLVL.

The table lists this clonotype with many counts. This chain connects TRBV7-9 to TRBJ2-1; D may be TRBD1 (6 bases). CDR3 size: 15 residues. CDR1 and CDR2 (germline): SEHNR, FQNEAQ (reference sequence). Trimming took 10 bases from V and 5 from J, leaving 21 bases between them. The CDR3 DNA sequence: TGTGCCACCGAGATGGGCAGGGGTTACGACAATGAGCAGTTCTTC. Translated: CATEMGRGYDNEQFF. The full variable domain, completed using reference TRBV7-9 and TRBJ2-1, is DTGVSQNPRHKITKRGQNVTFRCDPISEHNRLYWYRQTLGQGPEFLTYFQNEAQLEKSRLLSDRFSAERPKGSFSTLEIQRTEQGDSAMYLCATEMGRGYDNEQFFGPGTRLTVL.

This sequence joins TRBV6-1 and TRBJ2-7; unclear D gene. Trimming cost V 6 bases and J 6 bases, with 9 bases left between them. Germline V gives CDR1 MNHNS, CDR2 SASEGT. The CDR3 totals 11 residues. CDR3 coding DNA: TGTGCCAGCAGCCCCAGTCGCGAGCAGTACTTC. Translation gives CASSPSREQYF.

Note on this clonotype: No conserved phenylalanine or tryptophan is present at the end of the CDR3, so a read error is the likely explanation. The chain employs TRBV28 and TRBJ2-1, with D possibly being TRBD2 (7 bases). CDR1 MDHEN and CDR2 SYDVKM come from the germline V gene. The V and J ends lost 3 bases and 3 bases respectively, with 15 bases between them. The CDR3 runs 16 residues. This CDR3 reads CASSFPGEGFYNEQFS. The DNA of the CDR3 is TGTGCCAGCAGTTTTCCAGGGGAGGGCTTCTACAATGAGCAGTTCTCC.

This clonotype was observed at least ten times. The chain combines TRBV29-1 with TRBJ2-1; D ambiguous. The CDR3 loop spans 10 amino acids. The ends were cut back, 7 bases at V and 6 bases at J, with 7 bases in the middle. Germline lookup yields CDR1 SQVTM and CDR2 ANQGSEA. This CDR3 is CSGAVNEQFF. The CDR3 DNA sequence: TGCAGCGGCGCGGTCAATGAGCAGTTCTTC.

This clonotype was seen at least ten times. V is TRBV28 and J is TRBJ2-7; TRBD2 agrees at 11 bases. In germline, CDR1 is MDHEN, CDR2 SYDVKM. J gave up 4 bases and V 5 bases, and 4 bases lay outside the gene matches. The CDR3 runs to 14 residues. CDR3 protein: CASSRLAGYYEQYF. The CDR3 coding sequence is TGTGCCAGCAGTCGACTAGCGGGATATTACGAGCAGTACTTC.

The genes are TRBV2 and TRBJ2-3, with 9 bases aligning to TRBD2. The CDR3 runs to 12 residues. Germline V lookup: CDR1 SNHLY, CDR2 FYNNEI. J gave up 12 bases and V 4 bases, and 5 bases lay outside the gene matches. In nucleotides, the CDR3 is TGTGCCAGCAGTGGCGGGACTAGCTTTCAGTATTTT. Its translation is CASSGGTSFQYF.

V gene TRBV6-1 combines with J gene TRBJ2-4, with 9 bases fitting TRBD1. V gave up 4 bases and J gave up 5 bases; unmatched junction bases: 3. The CDR3 consists of 14 residues. In germline, CDR1 is MNHNS, CDR2 SASEGT. CDR3 in DNA: TGTGCCAGCAGTGCCCGGGACAGGGAAAACATTCAGTACTTC. Amino acids: CASSARDRENIQYF.

In its sample, this clonotype was seen many times. The chain combines TRBV7-6 with TRBJ2-3, with 7 bases matching TRBD1. The CDR3 is 16 amino acids. Germline CDR1 reads SGHVS; CDR2 reads FNYEAQ. J was trimmed by 1 base and V by 5 bases; bases with no gene match: 9. This CDR3 reads CASSQRTGPGTDTQYF. The CDR3 nucleotides read TGTGCCAGCAGCCAGCGGACAGGCCCAGGCACAGATACGCAGTATTTT.

The chain carries TRBV2 and TRBJ1-5, with D perhaps TRBD1 (5 bases). Germline V lookup: CDR1 SNHLY, CDR2 FYNNEI. This CDR3 is built from 12 residues. CDR3 coding DNA: TGTGCATCAGGGTATAGCAATCAGCCCCAGCATTTT. Translation: CASGYSNQPQHF.

This clonotype was seen repeatedly, ten times or more. The rearrangement uses TRBV12-3 or TRBV12-4 and TRBJ2-7; D remains ambiguous. This CDR3 is built from 12 residues. Trimming left V 3 bases short and J 2 bases short, with 5 bases between. CDR3 nucleotides: TGTGCCAGCAGTTTGCACCCCTACGAGCAGTACTTC. This sequence encodes CASSLHPYEQYF.

In this sample, this clonotype turned up many times. The rearrangement links TRBV9 to TRBJ1-2, with D uncertain. CDR1 SGDLS and CDR2 YYNGEE come from the germline V gene. The length of the CDR3 is 13 residues. V shed 5 bases and J shed 8 bases, with 16 bases lying between them. The CDR3 here is CASSISNGAGYTF. For the CDR3, the DNA is TGTGCCAGCAGTATATCCAATGGCGCCGGCTACACCTTC.

This clonotype has a count of ten or more. The chain links TRBV28 to TRBJ2-7, with D possibly matching TRBD1 (6 bases). Germline lookup yields CDR1 MDHEN and CDR2 SYDVKM. Trimming cost V 5 bases and J 6 bases, with 23 bases left between them. The length of the CDR3 is 16 residues. Here the CDR3 reads CASSPQGWLPISEQYF. CDR3 bases: TGTGCCAGCAGTCCACAGGGTTGGCTTCCGATATCCGAGCAGTACTTC. The full variable domain, its missing parts supplied by reference TRBV28 and TRBJ2-7, is DVKVTQSSRYLVKRTGEKVFLECVQDMDHENMFWYRQDPGLGLRLIYFSYDVKMKEKGDIPEGYSVSREKKERFSLILESASTNQTSMYLCASSPQGWLPISEQYFGPGTRLTVT.

This chain links TRBV19 with TRBJ1-6, with D possibly being TRBD1 (5 bases). The germline CDR1 and CDR2 sequences are LNHDA and SQIVND (reference sequence). The V end lost 3 bases, the J end lost 7 bases, and 13 bases lay between the germline ends. The CDR3 runs to 15 residues. CDR3 in amino acids: CASSMGRDRNSPLHF. The CDR3 DNA is TGTGCCAGTAGTATGGGCAGGGACCGCAATTCACCCCTCCACTTT.